One TCR beta chain is described in this entry. The data stem from a study of T cells after posttransplantation cyclophosphamide. The CDR3 spans 17 residues. With V trimmed by 0 bases and J by 2 bases, 8 bases remained unmatched. Germline CDR1 is SGHRS and CDR2 is YFSETQ. Profiling relied on immunoSEQ multiplex PCR, and the TCRdb table lists in-frame clones only, not all of them. The sample holds about 38,000 clones, and no clone turns up only once. This chain links TRBV5-1 with TRBJ2-5, with 9 positions matching TRBD1. The clonotype originates from a man aged 25-45 years in good health and a related stem cell transplant donor. The sequenced material came from PBMCs. CDR3 coding DNA: TGCGCCAGCAGCTTGGGAGAGACAGGGGGGGAACAAGAGACCCAGTACTTC. Its protein product is CASSLGETGGEQETQYF.